This is a list of T cell receptor beta chains from one sample in a study of cytomegalovirus exposure and HLA in healthy donors. Here immunoSEQ multiplex PCR was the method, and the copy in TCRdb shows in-frame clones only, minus some. This sample carries 95,000 to 120,000 clones, around 77% of them seen once, and the ten largest clones take approximately 5%. Material for sequencing was PBMCs. The source is a woman aged 25 to 39 in good health and CMV-seropositive. The CDR3 runs from the conserved cysteine through the conserved F or W. A D gene is named only where the DNA matches it firmly. Expanded clones get a size class; other rows say once, few or many, or leave the size out.

clone_size: few; v_call: TRBV2; d_call: TRBD1; j_call: TRBJ1-4; cdr3_nt: TGTGCCAGCAGTGAATGGGGACAGTCAGAAAAACTGTTTTTT; cdr3_aa: CASSEWGQSEKLFF
clone_size: -; v_call: TRBV9; d_call: -; j_call: TRBJ1-1; cdr3_nt: TGTGCCAGCAGCGACCCAGTGGGGCACAACTATCCGAACACTGAAGCTTTCTTT; cdr3_aa: CASSDPVGHNYPNTEAFF
clone_size: once; v_call: TRBV5-1; d_call: -; j_call: TRBJ2-7; cdr3_nt: TGCGCCAGCAGCTTGCAGGTAACAGGGTCCTACGAGCAGTACTTC; cdr3_aa: CASSLQVTGSYEQYF
clone_size: -; v_call: TRBV27; d_call: -; j_call: TRBJ2-1; cdr3_nt: TGTGCCAGCAGTTTGGTGGCTTGGGGGACAAACTACAATGAGCAGTTCTTC; cdr3_aa: CASSLVAWGTNYNEQFF
clone_size: -; v_call: TRBV5-6; d_call: TRBD1; j_call: TRBJ2-5; cdr3_nt: TGTGCCAGCAGCCGAGGGGCAGGGGGCAGTGAGACCCAGTACTTC; cdr3_aa: CASSRGAGGSETQYF
clone_size: -; v_call: TRBV4-2; d_call: -; j_call: TRBJ1-1; cdr3_nt: TGTGCCAGCAGCCAGAAACAGGGTTGGGACACTGAAGCTTTCTTT; cdr3_aa: CASSQKQGWDTEAFF
clone_size: few; v_call: TRBV4-1; d_call: TRBD2; j_call: TRBJ2-7; cdr3_nt: TGCGCCAGCAGTCTAGCGGCAACCCAGAGCTCCTACGAGCAGTACTTC; cdr3_aa: CASSLAATQSSYEQYF
clone_size: -; v_call: TRBV10-3; d_call: TRBD1; j_call: TRBJ1-3; cdr3_nt: TGTGCCATCAGTGAATTAAGGGGACAGGGAGGAAACACCATATATTTT; cdr3_aa: CAISELRGQGGNTIYF
clone_size: -; v_call: TRBV2; d_call: TRBD2; j_call: TRBJ2-3; cdr3_nt: TGTGCCAGCTCGAGACTAGCGGGAGGGCTTAATACGCAGTATTTT; cdr3_aa: CASSRLAGGLNTQYF
clone_size: -; v_call: TRBV18; d_call: -; j_call: TRBJ1-5; cdr3_nt: TGTGCCAGCTCACTATCCTCAGGAGGGGTTTATCAGCCCCAGCATTTT; cdr3_aa: CASSLSSGGVYQPQHF
clone_size: -; v_call: TRBV5-1; d_call: -; j_call: TRBJ1-1; cdr3_nt: TGCGCCAGCAGCTTGGCAGGACAACTGAACACTGAAGCTTTCTTT; cdr3_aa: CASSLAGQLNTEAFF
clone_size: -; v_call: TRBV7-8; d_call: -; j_call: TRBJ1-1; cdr3_nt: TGTGCCAGCAGCTTAGTCCAGGGATCTAGCACTGAAGCTTTCTTT; cdr3_aa: CASSLVQGSSTEAFF
clone_size: -; v_call: TRBV23-1; d_call: -; j_call: TRBJ2-1; cdr3_nt: TGCGCCAGCAGTCAATCATTACAGGGCAGGAATGAGCAGTTCTTC; cdr3_aa: CASSQSLQGRNEQFF
clone_size: -; v_call: TRBV27; d_call: TRBD2; j_call: TRBJ2-3; cdr3_nt: TGTGCCAGCAGTCCGCCCGATAGCGGGGTGAACACAGATACGCAGTATTTT; cdr3_aa: CASSPPDSGVNTDTQYF
clone_size: -; v_call: TRBV18; d_call: -; j_call: TRBJ1-6; cdr3_nt: TGTGCCAGCTCACCCGCCGGCGGCAATTCACCCCTCCACTTT; cdr3_aa: CASSPAGGNSPLHF
clone_size: -; v_call: TRBV6-1; d_call: TRBD1; j_call: TRBJ2-7; cdr3_nt: TGTGCCGGGGTAAAGACAGGGGCCCCCTACGAGCAGTACTTC; cdr3_aa: CAGVKTGAPYEQYF
clone_size: -; v_call: TRBV10-3; d_call: TRBD1; j_call: TRBJ1-1; cdr3_nt: TGTGCCATCAGTGAGTCGGGACAGGGTAAGGCTGAAGCTTTCTTT; cdr3_aa: CAISESGQGKAEAFF
clone_size: -; v_call: TRBV12-5; d_call: TRBD1; j_call: TRBJ1-2; cdr3_nt: TGTGCTAGTGGTTTGGTACAGGGGGTGTATGGCTACACCTTC; cdr3_aa: CASGLVQGVYGYTF
clone_size: -; v_call: TRBV6-5; d_call: -; j_call: TRBJ1-3; cdr3_nt: TGTGCCAGCAGGCAAATAGCAGGGGGAAACACCATATATTTT; cdr3_aa: CASRQIAGGNTIYF
clone_size: once; v_call: TRBV15; d_call: TRBD2; j_call: TRBJ2-2; cdr3_nt: TGTGCCACCAGCAGAGAAGCGGGGGGCCCGAACACCGGGGAGCTGTTTTTT; cdr3_aa: CATSREAGGPNTGELFF
clone_size: -; v_call: TRBV11-3; d_call: TRBD2; j_call: TRBJ2-7; cdr3_nt: TGTGCCAGCAGCAAAGTGATCGGGACTAGCGGGGGAGAGCAGTACTTC; cdr3_aa: CASSKVIGTSGGEQYF
clone_size: -; v_call: TRBV19; d_call: -; j_call: TRBJ2-7; cdr3_nt: TGTGCCAGTAGTATATCAGGTTCGTACGAGCAGTACTTC; cdr3_aa: CASSISGSYEQYF
clone_size: -; v_call: TRBV7-9; d_call: TRBD2; j_call: TRBJ2-6; cdr3_nt: TGTGCCAGCAGCTTACCGGGGGGAAGCTCTGGGGCCAACGTCCTGACTTTC; cdr3_aa: CASSLPGGSSGANVLTF
clone_size: -; v_call: TRBV27; d_call: TRBD1; j_call: TRBJ1-4; cdr3_nt: TGTGCCAGCAGTCTCGGGACAGCAACTAATGAAAAACTGTTTTTT; cdr3_aa: CASSLGTATNEKLFF
clone_size: -; v_call: TRBV11-3; d_call: -; j_call: TRBJ1-1; cdr3_nt: TGTGCCAGCAGCTTTAGCAGGGCCAGTGAAGCTTTCTTT; cdr3_aa: CASSFSRASEAFF
clone_size: few; v_call: TRBV5-6; d_call: -; j_call: TRBJ1-4; cdr3_nt: TGTGCCAGCAGCTCAAACCCAGGGGCCGAAAAACTGTTTTTT; cdr3_aa: CASSSNPGAEKLFF
clone_size: once; v_call: TRBV30; d_call: TRBD1; j_call: TRBJ1-5; cdr3_nt: TGTGCCTGGAGTCCCGGGACAGAAAGCAATCAGCCCCAGCATTTT; cdr3_aa: CAWSPGTESNQPQHF
clone_size: -; v_call: TRBV7-2; d_call: -; j_call: TRBJ1-2; cdr3_nt: TGTGCCAGCAGCCTATCAGGGGTCTATGGCTACACCTTC; cdr3_aa: CASSLSGVYGYTF
clone_size: few; v_call: TRBV5-4; d_call: -; j_call: TRBJ2-3; cdr3_nt: TGTGCCAGCAGCTCTAGCACAGATACGCAGTATTTT; cdr3_aa: CASSSSTDTQYF
clone_size: -; v_call: TRBV6-1; d_call: -; j_call: TRBJ1-6; cdr3_nt: TGTGCCAGCAGGGTCGGGGGACTTCTAAATTCACCCCTCCACTTT; cdr3_aa: CASRVGGLLNSPLHF
clone_size: few; v_call: TRBV4-2; d_call: -; j_call: TRBJ2-6; cdr3_nt: TGTGCCAGCAGCCAAGATCGGAGCTCTGGGGCCAACGTCCTGACTTTC; cdr3_aa: CASSQDRSSGANVLTF
clone_size: few; v_call: TRBV23-1; d_call: TRBD2; j_call: TRBJ2-1; cdr3_nt: TGCGCCAGCAGTCAATCGGCTAGCGGCCTAAGCTCCTACAATGAGCAGTTCTTC; cdr3_aa: CASSQSASGLSSYNEQFF